The 17 T cell receptor beta chains below come from one sample, sequenced in a study of blood T cells in healthy people across ages. It was with a sample-barcoded 5' primer and a J-beta primer mix that a second PCR of roughly 6 to 12 cycles was run. TCRdb passed the 5' RACE reads through MiXCR, listing each CDR3 protein once. The sample holds 780,000 or so distinct CDR3 sequences, 56% seen once. The sequencing input was blood. The source is a man between 40 and 49 years old in good health.

The chain uses TRBV20-1 and TRBJ1-4, with 8 positions matching TRBD1. CDR3 size: 14 residues. Germline V gives CDR1 DFQATT, CDR2 SNEGSKA (reference sequence). With V trimmed by 5 bases and J by 6 bases, 8 bases remained unmatched. The CDR3: CSAPRGTGDEKLFF. CDR3 DNA: TGCAGTGCTCCGCGCGGGACAGGAGATGAAAAACTGTTTTTT.

V usage is TRBV20-1 and J usage is TRBJ2-3; 9 positions agree with TRBD2. Germline V gene data show CDR1 as DFQATT and CDR2 as SNEGSKA (reference sequence). V trimming: 1 base; J trimming: 3 bases; junction bases outside the gene matches: 5. This CDR3 has 15 amino acids. The DNA for the CDR3 is TGCAGTGCTAGAGGTGCGGGGGGGCATACAGATACGCAGTATTTT. It yields the protein CSARGAGGHTDTQYF.

This chain uses TRBV20-1 with TRBJ2-5; 9 bases are a match to TRBD1. Germline CDR1 DFQATT, CDR2 SNEGSKA (reference sequence). The CDR3 sequence is 16 residues long. V shed 0 bases, J shed 0 bases, and the junction held 5 bases outside the gene matches. The CDR3 region has the DNA TGCAGTGCTAGAGATCCAGGACAGGGGAACCAAGAGACCCAGTACTTC. It is translated as CSARDPGQGNQETQYF.

This clonotype was detected a few times. The CDR3 coding sequence is TGCAGTGCTAGTACGAGGGAATGGGCCAAAAACATTCAGTACTTC. Translation gives CSASTREWAKNIQYF. The chain is built from TRBV20-1 and TRBJ2-4; D is possibly TRBD2 (5 bases). The germline gives CDR1 DFQATT, CDR2 SNEGSKA (reference sequence). This CDR3 comprises 15 residues. V dropped 3 bases and J dropped 1 base, with 13 bases sitting between them.

J is TRBJ1-4 and V is TRBV5-1; D uncertain. CDR3 length equals 17 residues. Trimming stripped 0 bases from V and 7 bases from J, with 19 bases between. Per the germline V gene, CDR1 is SGHRS and CDR2 is YFSETQ. The CDR3 loop reads CASSLVGNSGPAEKLFF. The CDR3 nucleotides are TGCGCCAGCAGCTTGGTTGGGAATTCTGGCCCAGCTGAAAAACTGTTTTTT.

A few counts support this clonotype. CDR3 amino acids: CASSQDPRVTDTQYF. The CDR3 nucleotides are TGCGCCAGCAGCCAAGACCCCAGGGTCACAGATACGCAGTATTTT. The gene calls are TRBV4-3 and TRBJ2-3, with D perhaps TRBD1 (5 bases). V dropped 0 bases and J dropped 2 bases, with 9 bases sitting between them. The CDR3 has 15 residues. Per germline, CDR1 LGHNA and CDR2 YSLEER.

This sequence joins TRBV9 and TRBJ2-1, with 10 bases identical to TRBD2. The CDR3 loop spans 16 amino acids. Per the germline V gene, CDR1 is SGDLS and CDR2 is YYNGEE. Losses at the gene ends were 0 bases for V and 1 base for J; bases not matched to a gene: 1. CDR3 loop: CASSVGGLASYNEQFF. DNA of the CDR3: TGTGCCAGCAGCGTAGGGGGACTAGCGTCCTACAATGAGCAGTTCTTC.

The chain combines TRBV7-8 with TRBJ2-5; possible D gene TRBD2, 6 bases. The CDR3 contains 16 residues. In germline, CDR1 is SGHVS, CDR2 FQNEAQ. Trimming cost V 1 base and J 5 bases, with 17 bases left between them. CDR3 loop: CASSLVSPGEGETQYF. The CDR3 DNA reads TGTGCCAGCAGCTTAGTTTCACCGGGAGAAGGCGAGACCCAGTACTTC.

The V and J genes are TRBV10-3 and TRBJ2-5, with 12 nucleotides matching TRBD2. The DNA end is a closer match to TRBJ2-7, so the J assignment may be wrong. This CDR3 is built from 15 residues. Germline assignment: CDR1 ENHRY and CDR2 SYGVKD. This CDR3 reads CAISKTSGGPYEQYF. For the CDR3, the DNA is TGTGCCATCAGTAAGACTAGCGGGGGTCCCTACGAGCAGTACTTC.

With respect to this clonotype: Germline is not matched at one junction end, which may reflect a read error. The gene calls are TRBV7-2 and TRBJ2-3, with 10 positions matching TRBD1. This CDR3 spans 16 amino acids. The germline V gene has CDR1 SGHTA and CDR2 FQGNSA. In nucleotides, the CDR3 is TGTGCCAGCAGCTTGACAGGGGGCTATAGCACAGGTACGCAGTATTTT. Protein sequence: CASSLTGGYSTGTQYF. The full variable domain, completed using reference TRBV7-2 and TRBJ2-3, is GAGVSQSPSNKVTEKGKDVELRCDPISGHTALYWYRQSLGQGLEFLIYFQGNSAPDKSGLPSDRFSAERTGGSVSTLTIQRTQQEDSAVYLCASSLTGGYSTGTQYFGPGTRLTVL.

This clonotype has just one count. This chain uses TRBV30 with TRBJ2-5, with a tentative D call TRBD1 (7 bases). The CDR3 spans 13 residues. V was clipped by 0 bases and J by 4 bases, with 9 bases between them. The germline CDR1 and CDR2 sequences are GTSNPN and SVGIG (reference sequence). The CDR3 is CAWSVQGGETQYF. For the CDR3, the DNA is TGTGCCTGGAGTGTGCAGGGGGGAGAGACCCAGTACTTC. The full variable domain, its missing parts supplied by reference TRBV30 and TRBJ2-5, is SQTIHQWPATLVQPVGSPLSLECTVEGTSNPNLYWYRQAAGRGLQLLFYSVGIGQISSEVPQNLSASRPQDRQFILSSKKLLLSDSGFYLCAWSVQGGETQYFGPGTRLLVL.

The chain couples TRBV6-1 to TRBJ2-1; D not certain. Between the trimmed V and J ends, which lost 2 bases and 10 bases, there was a span of 6 bases. The CDR3 is 11 amino acids. CDR1 MNHNS and CDR2 SASEGT come from the germline V gene. The CDR3 loop reads CASSEKCEQFF. For the CDR3, the DNA is TGTGCCAGCAGTGAAAAGTGCGAGCAGTTCTTC.

This rearrangement joins TRBV27 to TRBJ2-6, with D perhaps TRBD1 (5 bases). Germline-derived CDR1 and CDR2 are MNHEY and SMNVEV (reference sequence). This CDR3 spans 13 amino acids. The CDR3 loop is CVTGALGANVLTF. The DNA for the CDR3 is TGTGTCACTGGGGCGCTCGGGGCCAACGTCCTGACTTTC.

This chain links TRBV7-2 with TRBJ2-5; tentatively, D is TRBD1 (6 bases). This CDR3 has 15 residues. V was clipped by 8 bases and J by 2 bases, with 18 bases between them. The germline V gene encodes CDR1 SGHTA and CDR2 FQGNSA. CDR3 sequence (DNA): TGTGCCAGCGCAGGTGGGGGCTTTAGACAAGAGACCCAGTACTTC. Amino acid sequence: CASAGGGFRQETQYF.

This clonotype has a handful of counts. The V call is TRBV10-3, the J call TRBJ2-7, with D tentatively TRBD2 (5 bases). The V gene's germline CDR1 is ENHRY and CDR2 SYGVKD. CDR3 length: 13 residues. Trimming cost V 3 bases and J 0 bases, with 6 bases left between them. The CDR3 spells CAISDGDSYEQYF. DNA for the CDR3: TGTGCCATCAGTGACGGGGACTCCTACGAGCAGTACTTC.

The chain has TRBV7-3 and TRBJ1-2; D is undetermined. Trimming removed 3 bases from V and 8 bases from J, with 4 bases in between. The length of the CDR3 is 10 residues. Germline assignment: CDR1 SGHTA and CDR2 FQGTGA. This chain's CDR3 is CASSFWGYTF. Written as DNA, the CDR3 is TGTGCCAGCAGCTTCTGGGGCTACACCTTC.

V gene TRBV7-2 combines with J gene TRBJ2-7; D tentatively reads TRBD1 or TRBD2 (6 bases each). Trimming shortened V by 3 bases and J by 7 bases, and 22 bases separated the two germline ends. In germline, CDR1 is SGHTA, CDR2 FQGNSA. The CDR3 totals 16 residues. The DNA for the CDR3 is TGTGCCAGCAGCTTGTCCCCGGGGGCTTTAAACAATGAGCAGTACTTC. Its translation: CASSLSPGALNNEQYF. The full variable domain, its missing parts supplied by reference TRBV7-2 and TRBJ2-7, is GAGVSQSPSNKVTEKGKDVELRCDPISGHTALYWYRQSLGQGLEFLIYFQGNSAPDKSGLPSDRFSAERTGGSVSTLTIQRTQQEDSAVYLCASSLSPGALNNEQYFGPGTRLTVT.